These 26 T cell receptor beta chains share one sample of origin, sequenced in a study of OX40 agonist ivuxolimab in advanced cancers. Assay used: immunoSEQ multiplex PCR; TCRdb lists only in-frame clones, some missing. There are around 80,000 clones in the sample; about 85% occur only once, and 0.5% to 0.55% lies in the top ten. Sequencing used CD4+ or CD8+ T cells sorted from blood, obtained in a trial of the OX40 agonist ivuxolimab. The receptors originated from an adult with an advanced solid tumor such as melanoma, head and neck, liver or kidney cancer.

This clone turned up a few times. The chain combines TRBV7-8 with TRBJ2-1, with TRBD2 matching over 16 bases. Germline V gene sequence: CDR1 SGHVS, CDR2 FQNEAQ. The V gene end was trimmed by 1 base and the J gene end by 9 bases; junction bases not matched to a gene: 6. The CDR3 totals 17 residues. DNA for the CDR3: TGTGCCAGCAGCTTAGGAGGGACTAGCGGGGGGGCCGGTGAGCAGTTCTTC. Its translation: CASSLGGTSGGAGEQFF.

The rearrangement joins TRBV18 to TRBJ2-7; perhaps TRBD1 as D (6 bases). Germline assignment: CDR1 KGHSH and CDR2 LQKENI. The germline V and J ends were trimmed by 1 base and 5 bases, with 9 bases remaining between them. This CDR3 is built from 13 residues. This CDR3 is CASSPQTGNEQYF. CDR3 nucleotides: TGTGCCAGCTCACCACAAACAGGGAACGAGCAGTACTTC.

The V call is TRBV18, the J call TRBJ2-3; tentative D call: TRBD2 (7 bases). The CDR3 spans 17 residues. CDR1 is KGHSH and CDR2 is LQKENI in the germline V gene. Deletions cut 1 base from V and 1 base from J, with 15 bases between. As DNA, the CDR3 is TGTGCCAGCTCACCACAGAATCGGGGGGCTGGCACAGATACGCAGTATTTT. Translating it yields CASSPQNRGAGTDTQYF.

The chain links TRBV9 to TRBJ2-5, with 14 bases that match TRBD2. V lost 3 bases and J lost 5; bases outside the gene matches: 6. Germline CDR1 and CDR2: SGDLS and YYNGEE. CDR3 length: 16 residues. The CDR3 DNA follows: TGTGCCAGCAGCGATGGACTAGCGGGGGGAAGGGAGACCCAGTACTTC. Protein product: CASSDGLAGGRETQYF.

The genes are TRBV19 and TRBJ1-6; D is possibly TRBD1 (6 bases). The germline gives CDR1 LNHDA, CDR2 SQIVND (reference sequence). The CDR3 runs to 15 residues. V gave up 6 bases and J gave up 0 bases, with 9 bases separating them. In DNA form, the CDR3 reads TGTGCCAGTAGGGACAGTGTCTCCTATAATTCACCCCTCCACTTT. Its protein product is CASRDSVSYNSPLHF.

The V and J genes are TRBV18 and TRBJ1-1; the match to TRBD1 covers 8 bases. The CDR3 extends over 13 amino acids. With 4 bases clipped from V and 4 bases from J, the junction kept 2 bases outside the gene matches. CDR1 and CDR2 from the germline V gene are KGHSH and LQKENI. The CDR3 bases are TGTGCCAGCTCACAGACAGGGGCCACTGAAGCTTTCTTT. It is translated as CASSQTGATEAFF.

This clone occurred a few times. Other DNA variants within this sample encode the same CDR3. In DNA, the CDR3 is TGTGCCAGCAGCGTAGATCTAGGGGATACGCAGTATTTT. This gives the protein CASSVDLGDTQYF. The V call is TRBV9, the J call TRBJ2-3, with D unresolved. There are 13 residues in the CDR3. V lost 0 bases, J lost 6 bases, and 8 bases lay in between. Germline V gene sequence: CDR1 SGDLS, CDR2 YYNGEE.

This clone was seen more than once but under ten times. The V gene is TRBV7-6, the J gene TRBJ2-7; TRBD1 is a possible D gene (5 bases). Trimming left V 4 bases short and J 6 bases short, with 13 bases between. From germline, CDR1 is SGHVS and CDR2 FNYEAQ. The CDR3 runs to 13 residues. The CDR3 nucleotides read TGTGCCAGCAGCTACTCAGGGTCGGGCGAGCAGTACTTC. It translates to CASSYSGSGEQYF.

The chain links TRBV19 to TRBJ2-1; 7 nucleotides match TRBD1. V shed 3 bases and J 4 bases; nucleotides not matched to a gene: 9. CDR1 is LNHDA and CDR2 is SQIVND in the germline V gene (reference sequence). CDR3 length: 16 amino acids. This chain's CDR3 is CASSITHGTVYNEQFF. CDR3 coding DNA: TGTGCCAGTAGTATCACCCACGGGACAGTATACAATGAGCAGTTCTTC.

This clone occurred a few times. The chain recombines TRBV5-6 with TRBJ1-4; D not certain. The germline CDR1 and CDR2 sequences are SGHDT and YYEEEE. The CDR3 loop spans 15 amino acids. V lost 2 bases, J lost 2 bases, and 10 bases lay in between. CDR3 nucleotides: TGTGCCAGCAGCTTCAGGCGTACGACTAATGAAAAACTGTTTTTT. It yields the protein CASSFRRTTNEKLFF.

The chain recombines TRBV14 with TRBJ1-2, with TRBD1 as a possible D gene (5 bases). With 1 base removed from V and 5 bases from J, the gap between germline ends came to 11 bases. Per germline, CDR1 SGHDN and CDR2 FVKESK. This CDR3 has 14 amino acids. CDR3 sequence: CASSQAWGPYGYTF. CDR3 bases: TGTGCCAGCAGCCAAGCTTGGGGCCCTTATGGCTACACCTTC.

This CDR3 reads CASSPGDRGYEQYF. CDR3 bases: TGTGCCAGCAGCCCAGGGGACAGGGGATACGAGCAGTACTTC. The chain combines TRBV5-6 with TRBJ2-7; 10 bases are a match to TRBD1. The germline gives CDR1 SGHDT, CDR2 YYEEEE. Germline trimming cut 4 bases from V and 4 bases from J; bases unmatched to any gene: 5. The CDR3 is 14 residues long.

The gene calls are TRBV11-2 and TRBJ2-5; tentatively, D is TRBD1 or TRBD2 (5 bases each). V dropped 6 bases and J dropped 4 bases, with 18 bases sitting between them. The CDR3 covers 15 residues. Germline V gene data show CDR1 as SGHAT and CDR2 as FQNNGV. DNA for the CDR3: TGTGCCAGCAGGGGACCGGGGAGCGCACGAGAGACCCAGTACTTC. Translating gives CASRGPGSARETQYF.

The J gene is TRBJ2-1, the V gene TRBV4-1; TRBD2 matches at 11 bases. This CDR3 is built from 15 residues. Germline values: CDR1 MGHRA, CDR2 YSYEKL. Trimming cost V 6 bases and J 8 bases; bases outside gene matches: 9. Here the CDR3 reads CASRARTSGFDEQFF. The CDR3 region has the DNA TGCGCCAGCAGAGCAAGGACTAGCGGGTTCGATGAGCAGTTCTTC.

This clone has just one count. V is TRBV5-1 and J is TRBJ2-2; 13 bases are a match to TRBD2. The CDR3 has 17 amino acids. Germline CDR1 and CDR2: SGHRS and YFSETQ. With V trimmed by 5 bases and J by 2 bases, 6 bases remained unmatched. CDR3 protein: CASRGLAGVLNTGELFF. CDR3 sequence (DNA): TGCGCCAGCAGAGGACTAGCGGGGGTTCTTAACACCGGGGAGCTGTTTTTT.

The chain links TRBV5-1 to TRBJ2-3; possible D gene TRBD2, 6 bases. The CDR3 covers 12 residues. Germline V gives CDR1 SGHRS, CDR2 YFSETQ. V shed 5 bases and J shed 6 bases, with 10 bases lying between them. The CDR3 DNA sequence: TGCGCCAGCAGTTACCTAGCGGATACGCAGTATTTT. Its translation is CASSYLADTQYF.

V is TRBV7-6 and J is TRBJ2-7; D is possibly TRBD1 (5 bases). The germline V gene has CDR1 SGHVS and CDR2 FNYEAQ. V lost 2 bases to trimming and J lost 7 bases, with 21 bases between them. The CDR3 contains 16 residues. CDR3 residues: CASSLMSAGQLGEQYF. The CDR3, as DNA: TGTGCCAGCAGCTTAATGTCGGCAGGGCAACTCGGGGAGCAGTACTTC.

This clone occurred a few times. This chain uses TRBV1 with TRBJ2-7; the listed D gene, TRBD1, was not tested against the DNA. TRBV1 is marked as a pseudogene. The CDR3 extends over 16 amino acids. In DNA, the CDR3 is TGCACCAGCAGCCGAGAGGTCACAGGTCCCTCCTACGAGCAGTACTTC. Translated: CTSSREVTGPSYEQYF.

The rearrangement uses TRBV11-3 and TRBJ2-1; 9 nucleotides match TRBD2. The CDR3 is 16 amino acids. Germline V gene data show CDR1 as SGHNT and CDR2 as YENEEA. Unmatched junction bases numbered 3, after V lost 2 bases and J lost 1 base. CDR3 amino acids: CASSLLAGLSYNEQFF. The CDR3 region has the DNA TGTGCCAGCAGCTTACTAGCGGGGTTATCCTACAATGAGCAGTTCTTC.

The gene calls are TRBV5-1 and TRBJ2-1; TRBD2 matches 14 bases. The length of the CDR3 is 17 residues. CDR1 is SGHRS, CDR2 YFSETQ, per germline. V was clipped by 4 bases and J by 8 bases; unmatched bases: 11. CDR3 DNA: TGCGCCAGCAGCCCAGGACTAGCGGGAGGCCTCCTGGATGAGCAGTTCTTC. Its translation is CASSPGLAGGLLDEQFF.

The V gene is TRBV5-1, the J gene TRBJ1-4; TRBD1 is a possible D gene (6 bases). CDR3 length: 14 residues. The V and J ends lost 4 bases and 0 bases respectively, with 7 bases between them. Germline V gene sequence: CDR1 SGHRS, CDR2 YFSETQ. Written as DNA, the CDR3 is TGCGCCAGCAGCACAGGGTCAACTAATGAAAAACTGTTTTTT. Translated, it gives CASSTGSTNEKLFF.

V usage is TRBV6-4 and J usage is TRBJ2-1; 9 bases line up with TRBD2. Trimming cost V 4 bases and J 6 bases; bases outside gene matches: 4. Looked up from germline, CDR1 is MRHNA and CDR2 is SNTAGT. This CDR3 region has 14 residues. CDR3 region: CASSGKLAGNEQFF. For the CDR3, the DNA is TGTGCCAGCAGTGGAAAACTAGCGGGCAATGAGCAGTTCTTC.

The chain links TRBV5-1 to TRBJ1-1, with D tentatively TRBD1 (6 bases). The CDR3 extends over 14 amino acids. Germline CDR1 SGHRS, CDR2 YFSETQ. Deletions cut 2 bases from V and 10 bases from J, with 18 bases between. CDR3 in amino acids: CASSLAGTNGVAFF. CDR3 DNA: TGCGCCAGCAGCTTAGCCGGGACAAACGGGGTAGCTTTCTTT.

This clone showed up just once. The chain couples TRBV7-8 to TRBJ2-3, with no clear D. The V gene's germline CDR1 is SGHVS and CDR2 FQNEAQ. V gave up 1 base and J gave up 0 bases, with 8 bases separating them. The CDR3 runs to 15 residues. The CDR3 DNA reads as TGTGCCAGCAGCTTAGTGGTCTCTAGCACAGATACGCAGTATTTT. It is translated as CASSLVVSSTDTQYF.

The chain combines TRBV2 with TRBJ1-1; no clear D. Germline V gene sequence: CDR1 SNHLY, CDR2 FYNNEI. Trimming shortened V by 7 bases and J by 0 bases, and 12 bases separated the two germline ends. This CDR3 has 14 residues. This CDR3 reads CASNLRQLNTEAFF. DNA of the CDR3: TGTGCCAGCAATTTGAGACAACTGAACACTGAAGCTTTCTTT.

This clone was seen a few times. For the CDR3, the DNA is TGTGCCAGCAGTGAAGGATGGGGGGCAGGGGAACGGACCCAGTACTTC. Translation: CASSEGWGAGERTQYF. This sequence joins TRBV6-1 and TRBJ2-5; perhaps D is TRBD1 or TRBD2 (6 bases each). The CDR3 covers 16 residues. V dropped 1 base and J dropped 7 bases, with 19 bases sitting between them. CDR1 MNHNS and CDR2 SASEGT come from the germline V gene.